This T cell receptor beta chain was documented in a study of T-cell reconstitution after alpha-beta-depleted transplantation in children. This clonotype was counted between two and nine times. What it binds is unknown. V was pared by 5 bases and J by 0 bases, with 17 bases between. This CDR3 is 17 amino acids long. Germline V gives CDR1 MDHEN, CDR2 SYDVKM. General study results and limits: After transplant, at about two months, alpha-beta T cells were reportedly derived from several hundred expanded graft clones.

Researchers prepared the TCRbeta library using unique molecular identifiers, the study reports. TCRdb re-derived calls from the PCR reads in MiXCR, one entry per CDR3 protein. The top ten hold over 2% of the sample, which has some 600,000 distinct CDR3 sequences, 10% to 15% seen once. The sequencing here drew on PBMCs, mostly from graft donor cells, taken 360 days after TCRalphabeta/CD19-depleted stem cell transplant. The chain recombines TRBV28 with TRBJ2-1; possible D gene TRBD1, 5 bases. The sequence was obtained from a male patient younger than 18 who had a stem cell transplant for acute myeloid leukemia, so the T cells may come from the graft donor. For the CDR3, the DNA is TGTGCCAGCAGTCTCCAGGGTTTGATAGTCTCCTACAATGAGCAGTTCTTC. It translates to CASSLQGLIVSYNEQFF.